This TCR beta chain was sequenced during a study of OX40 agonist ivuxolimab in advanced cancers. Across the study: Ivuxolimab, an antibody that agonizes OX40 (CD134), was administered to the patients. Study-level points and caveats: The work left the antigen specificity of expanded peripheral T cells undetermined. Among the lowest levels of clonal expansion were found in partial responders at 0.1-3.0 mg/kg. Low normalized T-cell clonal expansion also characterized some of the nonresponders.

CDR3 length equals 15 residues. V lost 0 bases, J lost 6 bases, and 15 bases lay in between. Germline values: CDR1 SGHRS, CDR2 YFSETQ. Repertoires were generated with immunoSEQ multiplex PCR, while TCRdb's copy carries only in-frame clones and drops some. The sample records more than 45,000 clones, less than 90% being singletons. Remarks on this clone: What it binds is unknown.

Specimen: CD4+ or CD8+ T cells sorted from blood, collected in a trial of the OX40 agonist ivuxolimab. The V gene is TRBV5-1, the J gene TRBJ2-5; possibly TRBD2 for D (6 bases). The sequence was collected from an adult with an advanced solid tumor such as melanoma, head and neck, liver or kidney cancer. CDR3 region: CASSLDGTELKTQYF. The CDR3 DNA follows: TGCGCCAGCAGCTTGGACGGGACTGAACTAAAGACCCAGTACTTC.